The clone carrying this TCR beta chain was counted only a few times. The antigen is undetermined. This record comes from a study of CD8 T cells in ankylosing spondylitis. Study-level findings and limits: About 8 highly homologous variants made up a TCR beta motif, and this motif appeared characteristic of ankylosing spondylitis blood. Disease-associated clones were reportedly significantly overrepresented in matched ankylosing spondylitis synovial fluid.

In making TCR beta libraries, quantitative 5'-RACE with molecular barcodes was used. TCRdb reprocessed the 5' RACE reads with MiXCR, giving one entry per CDR3 protein. Here the sample spans a few hundred thousand distinct CDR3 sequences, 20% to 25% being singletons. This clonotype was obtained from a male donor with ankylosing spondylitis. The sequencing input was blood, either unsorted or a sorted T cell fraction (not recorded which).

Here the CDR3 DNA reads TGTGCCTGGAGTCCGGGTCGGGGCACAGATACGCAGTATTTT. Translated: CAWSPGRGTDTQYF. The V and J genes are TRBV30 and TRBJ2-3; no reliable D call. Germline CDR1 reads GTSNPN; CDR2 reads SVGIG (reference sequence). The CDR3 length is 14 residues. The V end lost 2 bases, the J end lost 1 base, and 10 bases lay between the germline ends.